This is a list of T cell receptor beta chains from one sample in a study of cytomegalovirus exposure and HLA in healthy donors. The data were produced by immunoSEQ multiplex PCR, yet TCRdb's version contains in-frame clones alone and is incomplete. Altogether around 160,000 clones are present, over 80% being singletons, with the ten largest covering under 2.5%. Sample: PBMCs. These receptors came from a man younger than 40 in good health and CMV-seropositive. Each CDR3 is given with its conserved first and last residue. D genes are given only for firm matches. Some rows mark clone size as missing; the rest say once, few, many or name a class of expanded clone.

abundance | j_gene | v_gene | d_gene | CDR3aa | CDR3nt
- | TRBJ1-1 | TRBV9 | - | CASSVAVNPWPRAFF | TGTGCCAGCAGCGTAGCCGTCAATCCCTGGCCGCGGGCTTTCTTT
- | TRBJ1-5 | TRBV12-5 | - | CASGFGQPQHF | TGTGCTAGTGGTTTTGGCCAGCCCCAGCATTTT
- | TRBJ2-3 | TRBV18 | TRBD2 | CASSHSGGSTDTQYF | TGTGCCAGCTCACATAGCGGGGGGAGCACAGATACGCAGTATTTT
few | TRBJ1-4 | TRBV5-1 | - | CASSLGGYEKLFF | TGCGCCAGCAGCTTAGGGGGATACGAAAAACTGTTTTTT
- | TRBJ2-1 | TRBV2 | TRBD2 | CASSTLGEGNNEQFF | TGTGCCAGCAGCACGCTGGGGGAGGGAAACAATGAGCAGTTCTTC
- | TRBJ1-1 | TRBV10-3 | - | CAISESAGAKGTEAFF | TGTGCCATCAGTGAGTCGGCAGGGGCAAAGGGCACTGAAGCTTTCTTT
- | TRBJ1-2 | TRBV4-3 | TRBD1 | CASSQEAGQGANYGYTF | TGCGCCAGCAGCCAAGAAGCGGGACAGGGGGCAAACTATGGCTACACCTTC
few | TRBJ2-7 | TRBV18 | - | CASSPPALSYEQYF | TGTGCCAGCTCACCACCGGCCCTCTCCTACGAGCAGTACTTC
once | TRBJ1-2 | TRBV7-9 | TRBD1 | CASSMTGGAYGYTF | TGTGCCAGCAGCATGACAGGGGGCGCCTATGGCTACACCTTC
- | TRBJ1-1 | TRBV7-2 | - | CASSLEARGNTEAFF | TGTGCCAGCAGCTTAGAGGCCCGGGGGAACACTGAAGCTTTCTTT
few | TRBJ2-3 | TRBV19 | TRBD1 | CASNRRDRVDTQYF | TGTGCCAGTAACCGGCGGGACAGGGTGGATACGCAGTATTTT
- | TRBJ1-2 | TRBV4-2 | - | CASSQEASGYTF | TGTGCCAGCAGCCAAGAGGCCAGTGGCTACACCTTC
- | TRBJ2-7 | TRBV18 | - | CASSPPAGNDEQYF | TGTGCCAGCTCACCACCGGCAGGGAATGACGAGCAGTACTTC
once | TRBJ2-1 | TRBV21-1 | - | CASSQEDRGFNNEQFF | TGTGCCAGCAGCCAAGAGGACAGGGGGTTCAACAATGAGCAGTTCTTC
- | TRBJ2-2 | TRBV4-3 | - | CASSPPLPTGELFF | TGCGCCAGCAGCCCTCCTCTCCCGACCGGGGAGCTGTTTTTT
- | TRBJ2-7 | TRBV29-1 | TRBD2 | CSVEEGLAGGSSYEQYF | TGCAGCGTTGAAGAAGGGCTAGCGGGGGGGAGCTCCTACGAGCAGTACTTC
- | TRBJ1-2 | TRBV29-1 | TRBD1 | CSVARDRTLGYTF | TGCAGCGTCGCTCGGGACAGAACTTTGGGCTACACCTTC